This is a list of T cell receptor beta chains from one sample in a study of cytomegalovirus exposure and HLA in healthy donors. Libraries were prepared by immunoSEQ multiplex PCR; TCRdb keeps only in-frame clonotypes and omits some of them. The sample yields 90,000 to 120,000 clones, around three quarters seen once. The sequencing sample was made of PBMCs. The source is a man aged 25 to 40 in good health and CMV-seronegative. Both conserved end residues are part of each CDR3. The order of the fields is D gene, V gene, J gene, clone size, CDR3 DNA, CDR3 protein. D genes are given only for firm matches. Only some rows state a clone size, as once, few, many or a class for expanded clones.

d_gene: TRBD2
v_gene: TRBV7-2
j_gene: TRBJ2-1
abundance: once
CDR3nt: TGTGCCAGCAGCTCCCCTTTAGCGGGGAGCTCCTACAATGAGCAGTTCTTC
CDR3aa: CASSSPLAGSSYNEQFF

d_gene: TRBD1
v_gene: TRBV19
j_gene: TRBJ2-1
abundance: NA
CDR3nt: TGTGCCAGTAGTATTACAGGGGGGACCTCCTACAATGAGCAGTTCTTC
CDR3aa: CASSITGGTSYNEQFF

d_gene: TRBD1
v_gene: TRBV18
j_gene: TRBJ1-3
abundance: NA
CDR3nt: TGTGCCAGCTCACCGAGACAGGGATCTGGAAACACCATATATTTT
CDR3aa: CASSPRQGSGNTIYF

d_gene: TRBD2
v_gene: TRBV10-3
j_gene: TRBJ2-3
abundance: NA
CDR3nt: TGTGCCATCAGTGCCAGCGGGGGGCTGGATACGCAGTATTTT
CDR3aa: CAISASGGLDTQYF

d_gene: TRBD2
v_gene: TRBV11-2
j_gene: TRBJ2-3
abundance: few
CDR3nt: TGTGCCAGCAGCTTAGGAGGTGGGACTACGGCTACAGATACGCAGTATTTT
CDR3aa: CASSLGGGTTATDTQYF

d_gene: TRBD2
v_gene: TRBV6-4
j_gene: TRBJ2-7
abundance: NA
CDR3nt: TGTGCCAGCAGCGAGGAACTAGCGCGGGAGCAGTACTTC
CDR3aa: CASSEELAREQYF

d_gene: TRBD1
v_gene: TRBV27
j_gene: TRBJ2-7
abundance: once
CDR3nt: TGTGCCAGCAGTCCGACAGGGGGCGTGGGGGAGCAGTACTTC
CDR3aa: CASSPTGGVGEQYF

d_gene: TRBD2
v_gene: TRBV4-2
j_gene: TRBJ2-3
abundance: NA
CDR3nt: TGTGCCAGCAGCCTCGGGACTAGCGGGATACTTAGCACAGATACGCAGTATTTT
CDR3aa: CASSLGTSGILSTDTQYF

d_gene: NA
v_gene: TRBV29-1
j_gene: TRBJ1-3
abundance: NA
CDR3nt: TGCAGCGGGTCAGACAGCGGGGTCGGCACCATATATTTT
CDR3aa: CSGSDSGVGTIYF

d_gene: TRBD2
v_gene: TRBV19
j_gene: TRBJ2-1
abundance: NA
CDR3nt: TGTGCCAGTAGTCCTAGCGGGAGGGTCTCCTACAATGAGCAGTTCTTC
CDR3aa: CASSPSGRVSYNEQFF

d_gene: TRBD2
v_gene: TRBV28
j_gene: TRBJ2-3
abundance: NA
CDR3nt: TGTGCCAGCAGTTTAAGAGTCGGGGGGGCGGGGGATACGCAGTATTTT
CDR3aa: CASSLRVGGAGDTQYF

d_gene: TRBD1
v_gene: TRBV5-1
j_gene: TRBJ1-5
abundance: NA
CDR3nt: TGCGCCAGCAGATGGGACAGGGGCGGGCCCCAGCATTTT
CDR3aa: CASRWDRGGPQHF

d_gene: NA
v_gene: TRBV6-5
j_gene: TRBJ2-1
abundance: once
CDR3nt: TGTGCCAGCAGTTACTCTGGCCAGGGTTCCTACAATGAGCAGTTCTTC
CDR3aa: CASSYSGQGSYNEQFF

d_gene: TRBD2
v_gene: TRBV19
j_gene: TRBJ2-1
abundance: few
CDR3nt: TGTGCCAGTAGTATAGTATCTAGCGGGGCCAATGAGCAGTTCTTC
CDR3aa: CASSIVSSGANEQFF

d_gene: TRBD1
v_gene: TRBV7-3
j_gene: TRBJ2-4
abundance: NA
CDR3nt: TGTGCCAGCAGTCTCGACAGGGAAAACATTCAGTACTTC
CDR3aa: CASSLDRENIQYF

d_gene: NA
v_gene: TRBV7-9
j_gene: TRBJ2-7
abundance: NA
CDR3nt: TGTGCCAGCAGCCCCCCTTCCTACGAGCAGTACTTC
CDR3aa: CASSPPSYEQYF

d_gene: TRBD2
v_gene: TRBV14
j_gene: TRBJ2-5
abundance: NA
CDR3nt: TGTGCCAGCAGCCCATTACGTAAGAGTGGCGGGAGCCAAGAGACCCAGTACTTC
CDR3aa: CASSPLRKSGGSQETQYF

d_gene: NA
v_gene: TRBV21-1
j_gene: TRBJ2-7
abundance: few
CDR3nt: TGTGCCAGCAGCCAGACTAAAAATCACTCGGGACAGAGTTTCTACGAGCAGTACTTC
CDR3aa: CASSQTKNHSGQSFYEQYF

d_gene: NA
v_gene: TRBV18
j_gene: TRBJ1-4
abundance: NA
CDR3nt: TGTGCCAGCTCACCAAAACAGGCGAATGAAAAACTGTTTTTT
CDR3aa: CASSPKQANEKLFF

d_gene: TRBD1
v_gene: TRBV28
j_gene: TRBJ1-3
abundance: few
CDR3nt: TGTGCCAGCAGTTCAAGATTGGTGGGGCCGGGACAGCTCTCTGGAAACACCATATATTTT
CDR3aa: CASSSRLVGPGQLSGNTIYF

d_gene: NA
v_gene: TRBV30
j_gene: TRBJ1-2
abundance: few
CDR3nt: TGTGCCTGGAGTGCAGTTAACTATGGCTACACCTTC
CDR3aa: CAWSAVNYGYTF

d_gene: TRBD1
v_gene: TRBV5-6
j_gene: TRBJ2-7
abundance: NA
CDR3nt: TGTGCCAGCAGCTCATGGGACAGGGCCTCCTACGAGCAGTACTTC
CDR3aa: CASSSWDRASYEQYF

d_gene: TRBD2
v_gene: TRBV13
j_gene: TRBJ2-3
abundance: NA
CDR3nt: TGTGCCAGCAGCCGAAGGACTAGCAACGCAGATACGCAGTATTTT
CDR3aa: CASSRRTSNADTQYF

d_gene: NA
v_gene: TRBV7-9
j_gene: TRBJ1-4
abundance: NA
CDR3nt: TGTGCCAGCAGCAGGGAGAAAGACCGCCTCAACAAACTGTTTTTT
CDR3aa: CASSREKDRLNKLFF

d_gene: NA
v_gene: TRBV5-6
j_gene: TRBJ2-2
abundance: NA
CDR3nt: TGTGCCAGCAGCCCCCAGGGGACCGGGGAGCTGTTTTTT
CDR3aa: CASSPQGTGELFF

d_gene: TRBD1
v_gene: TRBV5-1
j_gene: TRBJ2-3
abundance: few
CDR3nt: TGCGCCAGCAGCCGGACAGGGAGAGAAGATACGCAGTATTTT
CDR3aa: CASSRTGREDTQYF

d_gene: NA
v_gene: TRBV5-6
j_gene: TRBJ2-3
abundance: NA
CDR3nt: TGTGCCAGCAGCCGGGGGACAGCAGATACGCAGTATTTT
CDR3aa: CASSRGTADTQYF

d_gene: TRBD1
v_gene: TRBV5-5
j_gene: TRBJ1-5
abundance: NA
CDR3nt: TGTGCCAGCAGCTTCGGGACAGGCAATCAGCCCCAGCATTTT
CDR3aa: CASSFGTGNQPQHF

d_gene: NA
v_gene: TRBV6-6
j_gene: TRBJ1-4
abundance: NA
CDR3nt: TGTGCCAGCACGGTTGGAGGGGAAGGGACTAAACTGTTTTTT
CDR3aa: CASTVGGEGTKLFF

d_gene: TRBD2
v_gene: TRBV27
j_gene: TRBJ2-7
abundance: NA
CDR3nt: TGTGCCAGCAGTTCCGCCTCTAGCGGGAAAGGAATCTACGAGCAGTACTTC
CDR3aa: CASSSASSGKGIYEQYF